Sequencing of this T cell receptor beta chain was carried out in a study of OX40 agonist ivuxolimab in advanced cancers. Findings and limits, study-wide: Circulating CD4+ and CD8+ T cells showed clonal expansion by week 6 at 0.1 to 3.0 mg/kg.

To note about this clone: The antigen is not known.

Clones were read by immunoSEQ multiplex PCR, and TCRdb kept only the in-frame ones, dropping some. In the table there are about 70,000 clones, about four fifths of which are singletons. This CDR3 spans 14 amino acids. V gave up 0 bases and J gave up 2 bases, with 8 bases separating them. Germline V CDR1 and CDR2: SGHRS, YFSETQ. The chain employs TRBV5-1 and TRBJ2-5; D may be TRBD1 (6 bases). The source is an adult with an advanced solid tumor such as melanoma, head and neck, liver or kidney cancer. The material was CD4+ or CD8+ T cells sorted from blood, obtained in a trial of the OX40 agonist ivuxolimab. CDR3 protein: CASSLGTVQETQYF. The DNA for the CDR3 is TGCGCCAGCAGCTTGGGGACAGTGCAAGAGACCCAGTACTTC.